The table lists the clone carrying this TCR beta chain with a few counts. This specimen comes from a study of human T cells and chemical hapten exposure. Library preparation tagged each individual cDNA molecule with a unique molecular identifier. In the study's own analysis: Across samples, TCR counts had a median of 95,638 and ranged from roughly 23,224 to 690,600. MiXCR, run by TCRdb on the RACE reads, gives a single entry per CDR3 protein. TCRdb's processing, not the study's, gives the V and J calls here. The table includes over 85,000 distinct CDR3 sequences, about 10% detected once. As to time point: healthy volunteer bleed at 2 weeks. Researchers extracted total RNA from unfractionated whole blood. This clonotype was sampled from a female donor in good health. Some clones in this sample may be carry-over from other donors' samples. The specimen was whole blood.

The DNA of the CDR3 is TGTGCCAGCAGTTACTCGACAGGGAACACCGGGGAGCTGTTTTTT. Translated: CASSYSTGNTGELFF. The chain links TRBV6-5 to TRBJ2-2; D perhaps matches TRBD1 (6 bases). The CDR3 has 15 amino acids. Germline V gives CDR1 MNHEY, CDR2 SVGAGI. Trimming shortened V by 0 bases and J by 1 base, and 6 bases separated the two germline ends.